This T cell receptor beta chain was observed in a study of blood T cell repertoires in COVID-19 (TCRdb year 2020). About the full investigation: Samples from collaborators originated in the United States, Italy and Spain and spanned both the acute and convalescent phases of COVID-19. Where HLA class I and class II types were available, the types were taken from metadata supplied by the sample provider, not from assay-based typing. The repertoires were released in a freely available public database intended as a resource for research on the immune response to SARS-CoV-2. A de-identified subject ID, COVID-19 status, age in years and sex were almost always included in the sample metadata. The prospective study material was composed of cDNA or gDNA derived from T cells, B-cell-depleted T cells, or PBMCs. The samples were drawn from two sources: the first 160 participants of the ongoing ImmuneRACE study, and 1,200 or so subjects contributed by 6 global collaborators. Deeply sampled blood TCRbeta repertoires from subjects exposed to, actively infected with, or recovered from COVID-19 were included in the dataset.

This clone appeared many times. What this receptor recognizes is not known. No much larger clone exists at a distance of one base, and base qualities are not known. This sample also contains other DNA sequences that code for the same CDR3. The study at large found these results: The quantity of clinical and demographic metadata differed by source and by participant and was supplied without curation.

The collaborating institutions used their own protocols to collect whole blood in K2EDTA tubes. For TCRbeta analysis, collaborators shipped samples in one of three forms: frozen whole blood, isolated PBMCs, or DNA extracted from either of those sample types. TCRbeta CDR3 regions were amplified from genomic DNA by means of the immunoSEQ Assay, a bias-controlled multiplex PCR. As for the authors' bioinformatics: The number of nucleated cells in each sample was estimated by amplification of reference gene primers within the assay. To quantify the absolute abundance of each unique TCRbeta CDR3 rearrangement, sequence reads were collapsed and filtered. Productive Simpson clonality was computed per sample as the square root of Simpson's diversity index over productive rearrangements. As stored in TCRdb, this immuneACCESS dataset retains in-frame rearrangements with V and J assigned. A fraction of the clones does not appear; measured against another copy, unresolved V genes explain less than half of the discrepancy, and the remainder lacks a known reason. V, J and clone size reflect that table, while D and trimming were determined from the DNA. In all, the sample holds about 200,000 clones, and less than 90% of those were seen once. Jointly, the top ten make up roughly 2% of the sample.

CDR1 KGHSH and CDR2 LQKENI were looked up in the germline V gene. V is shortened by 2 bases, J by 1 base, and the region joining them spans 8 bases. The CDR3 runs 14 residues from the cysteine to the phenylalanine. Of all the DNA, just the CDR3 is kept, 42 bases in frame from base 1. Sequenced: peripheral blood. Recombination linked TRBV18 to TRBJ1-1; the D segment could be TRBD1, given 6 matching bases. This clonotype was obtained from a man aged 35-49 years with active or convalescent COVID-19. The nucleotide sequence reads as follows: TGTGCCAGCTCACCAGACAGGACGAACACTGAAGCTTTCTTT. It translates to CASSPDRTNTEAFF.